This T cell receptor beta chain was identified in a study of blood T cells in healthy people across ages (dated by TCRdb to the mid-2010s). Background for the entire study: In model experiments, roughly one uniquely barcoded TCR beta cDNA molecule per two T cells was captured by template switching. Age-related changes in TCR beta repertoire diversity were measured in the study by deep sequencing normalized with unique cDNA molecular identifiers. Donors were grouped into four age groups: young (average 16 years), middle-aged (over 35), aged (around 56) and long-lived (82). To avoid experimental bias, donors of different ages were distributed randomly across sequencing lanes. For two donors (one aged 18 to 29 and one aged 80 or older), the study analyzed two additional independent replicas of 1 million unique cDNA reads from the same blood draw.

The library was generated by 5' RACE. Instrument used: Illumina HiSeq 2500. The second PCR ran for roughly 7 to 11 cycles and used a J-beta primer mix along with a sample-barcoded 5' primer. A template-switch 5' adaptor carrying 12 random nucleotides introduced a unique molecular identifier onto each TCR beta cDNA molecule. Each sample yielded at least 3 million CDR3-containing paired-end reads. First-strand cDNA synthesis was performed from all RNA using the Mint cDNA synthesis kit, with priming by a TRBC-specific oligonucleotide. All cDNA was treated with uracil-DNA glycosylase and then went through a first 18-cycle PCR with the universal primers M1SS and BC2_uni_R. In the source study's methods: Each sample was normalized by randomly selecting 1 million high-quality reads, each carrying a distinct molecular identifier. Instead of being binned into consensus sequences, reads that shared molecular identifiers were thrown out. MiTCR, with a Q25 quality threshold and the strictest error-elimination algorithm, was used for CDR3 identification, clonotype clustering and error correction. A nonparametric unseen species model using Euler transformation provided a lower-bound estimate of total TCR beta diversity. The public reads were run again by TCRdb, first through fastp at Q25 and then through MiXCR, and only productive beta chains were kept. Rows are combined by CDR3 protein, so each entry shows the most common genes and DNA. The V and J calls here are based on TCRdb, not the publication. The sample table contains about 1.5 million distinct CDR3 sequences; only one count was recorded for approximately 43% of them. The ten biggest clones cover roughly 3.7% of the sample.

CDR1 SGHTA and CDR2 FQGNSA were looked up in the germline V gene. Reading from cysteine to phenylalanine, the CDR3 counts 15 amino acids. Only the CDR3 region is kept as DNA, spanning 45 bases read in frame from base 1. The donors were 40 or so Caucasian individuals from Russia, aged roughly 6 to 90 years, who were systemically healthy. Around 10 milliliters of peripheral blood were collected from each donor into EDTA-treated Vacutainer tubes. PBMCs were isolated by Ficoll-Paque density-gradient centrifugation, with at least 6 million obtained per sample. Total RNA, at least 5.5 micrograms per sample, was extracted from PBMCs with Trizol reagent. The percentages of naive CD45RAhigh/CD27high T cells were determined by flow cytometry on a PBMC aliquot from every donor. On this clonotype: The antigen it binds to is not known. One end of the junction fails to match germline, which may point to a read error.

Here is what the overall study found, with its caveats: As age increased, observed TCR beta diversity per million T cells dropped in a roughly linear way, and a significant reduction was already evident by age 40. Because profiling used bulk unsorted PBMCs, naive and antigen-experienced compartments could not be compared conclusively. Compared with the aged group, the long-lived group had more naive CD4+ T cells, fewer expanded clones and increased TCR diversity, a pattern suggesting age selection. Because the CMV infection status of the donors was unknown, age-related changes in expanded clonotypes may potentially have been confounded. Estimates of total diversity based on one million sequenced T cells were regarded as lower bounds and as underestimates. A strong correlation was found between observed TCR beta diversity and the percentage of naive T cells measured by flow cytometry.

This chain is built from TRBV7-2 and TRBJ2-3, with TRBD2 identical over 7 junction bases. The sequence was collected from a woman younger than 35 in good health. Material: blood. The DNA sequence is as follows: TGTGCCAGCAGCTTAGTCGGGAGGAGCACAGATATGCAGTATTTT. This codes for CASSLVGRSTDMQYF.